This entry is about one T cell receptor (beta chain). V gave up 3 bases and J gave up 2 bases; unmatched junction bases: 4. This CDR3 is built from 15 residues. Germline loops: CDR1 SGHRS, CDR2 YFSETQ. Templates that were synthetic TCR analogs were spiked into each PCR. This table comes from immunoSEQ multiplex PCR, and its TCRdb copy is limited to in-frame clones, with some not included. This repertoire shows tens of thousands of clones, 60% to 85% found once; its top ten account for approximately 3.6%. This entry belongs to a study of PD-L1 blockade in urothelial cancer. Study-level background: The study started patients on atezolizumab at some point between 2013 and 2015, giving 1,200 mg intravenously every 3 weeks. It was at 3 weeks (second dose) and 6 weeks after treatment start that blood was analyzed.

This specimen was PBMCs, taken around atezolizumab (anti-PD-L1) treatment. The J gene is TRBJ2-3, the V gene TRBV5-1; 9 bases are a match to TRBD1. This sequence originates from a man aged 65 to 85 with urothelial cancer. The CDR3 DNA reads TGCGCCAGCAGCTCCGGACAGGGGCCCACAGATACGCAGTATTTT. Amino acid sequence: CASSSGQGPTDTQYF.